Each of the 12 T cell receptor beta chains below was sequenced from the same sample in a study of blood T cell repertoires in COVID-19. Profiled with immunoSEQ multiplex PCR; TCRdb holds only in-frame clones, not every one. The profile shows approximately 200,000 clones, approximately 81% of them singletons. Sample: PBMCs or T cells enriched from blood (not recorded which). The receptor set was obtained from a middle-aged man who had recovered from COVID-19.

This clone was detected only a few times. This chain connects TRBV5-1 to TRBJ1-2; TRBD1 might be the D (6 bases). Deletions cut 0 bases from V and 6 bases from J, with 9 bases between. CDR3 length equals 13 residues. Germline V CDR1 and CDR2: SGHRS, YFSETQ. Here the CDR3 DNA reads TGCGCCAGCAGCTTGGGGGGGCGCGATGGCTACACCTTC. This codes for CASSLGGRDGYTF.

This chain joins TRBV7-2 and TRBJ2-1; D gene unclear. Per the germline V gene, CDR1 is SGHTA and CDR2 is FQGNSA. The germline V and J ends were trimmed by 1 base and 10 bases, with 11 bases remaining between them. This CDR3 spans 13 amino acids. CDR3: CASSLGQRGEQFF. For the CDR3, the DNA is TGTGCCAGCAGCTTAGGCCAGCGTGGCGAGCAGTTCTTC.

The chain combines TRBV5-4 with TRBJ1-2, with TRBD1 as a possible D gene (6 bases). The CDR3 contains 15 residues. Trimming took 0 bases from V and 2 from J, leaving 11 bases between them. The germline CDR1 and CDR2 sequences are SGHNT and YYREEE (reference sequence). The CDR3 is CASSLDGTGNYGYTF. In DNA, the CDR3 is TGTGCCAGCAGCTTGGATGGCACAGGGAACTATGGCTACACCTTC.

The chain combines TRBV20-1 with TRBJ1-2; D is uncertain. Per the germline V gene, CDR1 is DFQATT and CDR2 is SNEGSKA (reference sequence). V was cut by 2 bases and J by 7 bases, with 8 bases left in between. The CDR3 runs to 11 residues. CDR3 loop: CSARLGRGYTF. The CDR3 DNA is TGCAGTGCTAGACTGGGCCGTGGCTACACCTTC.

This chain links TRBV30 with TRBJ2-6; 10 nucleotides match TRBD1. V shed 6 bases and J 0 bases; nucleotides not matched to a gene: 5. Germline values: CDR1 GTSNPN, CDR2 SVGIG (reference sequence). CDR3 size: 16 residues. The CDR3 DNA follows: TGTGCCTGCTGGGACAGGGGAAGCTCTGGGGCCAACGTCCTGACTTTC. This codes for CACWDRGSSGANVLTF.

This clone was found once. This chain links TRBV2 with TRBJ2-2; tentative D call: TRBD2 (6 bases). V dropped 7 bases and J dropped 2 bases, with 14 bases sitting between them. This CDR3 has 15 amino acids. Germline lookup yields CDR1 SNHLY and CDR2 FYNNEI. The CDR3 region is CASIRREPNTGELFF. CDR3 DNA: TGTGCCAGCATTCGGAGGGAACCCAACACCGGGGAGCTGTTTTTT. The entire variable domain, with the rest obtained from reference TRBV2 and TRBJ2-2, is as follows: EPEVTQTPSHQVTQMGQEVILRCVPISNHLYFYWYRQILGQKVEFLVSFYNNEISEKSEIFDDQFSVERPDGSNFTLKIRSTKLEDSAMYFCASIRREPNTGELFFGEGSRLTVL.

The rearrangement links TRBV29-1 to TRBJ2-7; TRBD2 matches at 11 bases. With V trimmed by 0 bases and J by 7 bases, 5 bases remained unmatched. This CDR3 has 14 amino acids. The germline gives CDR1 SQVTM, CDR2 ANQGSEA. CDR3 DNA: TGCAGCGTTGAAGATAGCGGGAGGGCCGATGAGCAGTACTTC. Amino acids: CSVEDSGRADEQYF.

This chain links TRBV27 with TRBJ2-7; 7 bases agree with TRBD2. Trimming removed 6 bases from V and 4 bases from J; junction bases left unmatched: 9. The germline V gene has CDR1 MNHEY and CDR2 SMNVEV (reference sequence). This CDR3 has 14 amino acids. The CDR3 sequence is CASSPISGIYEQYF. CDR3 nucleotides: TGTGCCAGCAGCCCGATAAGCGGGATTTACGAGCAGTACTTC.

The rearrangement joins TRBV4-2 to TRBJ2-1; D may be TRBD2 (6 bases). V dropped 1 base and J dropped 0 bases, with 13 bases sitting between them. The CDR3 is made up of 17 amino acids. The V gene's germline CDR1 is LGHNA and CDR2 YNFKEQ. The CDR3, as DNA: TGTGCCAGCAGCCAAGGAGGTAGCGGAAGCTCCTACAATGAGCAGTTCTTC. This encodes CASSQGGSGSSYNEQFF.

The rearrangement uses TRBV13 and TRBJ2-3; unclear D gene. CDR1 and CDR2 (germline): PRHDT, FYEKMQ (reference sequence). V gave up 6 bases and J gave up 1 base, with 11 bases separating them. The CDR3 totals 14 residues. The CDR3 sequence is CASSQLVGTDTQYF. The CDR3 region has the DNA TGTGCCAGCAGTCAATTAGTTGGCACAGATACGCAGTATTTT.

The CDR3 region is CSASEQAVNYGYTF. CDR3 coding DNA: TGCAGTGCTAGTGAGCAGGCCGTAAACTATGGCTACACCTTC. The J gene is TRBJ1-2, the V gene TRBV20-1; D gene ambiguous. CDR1 and CDR2 (germline): DFQATT, SNEGSKA (reference sequence). The CDR3 length is 14 residues. The V end was cut by 3 bases, the J end by 2 bases, with 13 bases between.

The CDR3 loop reads CSVVTGDTEAFF. The CDR3 DNA reads TGCAGCGTTGTGACAGGGGACACTGAAGCTTTCTTT. The rearrangement uses TRBV29-1 and TRBJ1-1; 8 positions agree with TRBD1. Trimming took 4 bases from V and 3 from J; bases not matched to a gene: 1. This CDR3 comprises 12 residues. CDR1 and CDR2 (germline): SQVTM, ANQGSEA.